A single sample is the source of the 4 T cell receptor beta chains below, sequenced in a study of cytomegalovirus exposure and HLA in healthy donors. Primers: 60 Vbeta forward and 13 Jbeta reverse. Here immunoSEQ multiplex PCR was the method, and the copy in TCRdb shows in-frame clones only, minus some. The sample records more than 100,000 clones, 65% to 80% being singletons. The specimen sequenced was PBMCs. These TCRs come from a human donor in good health.

This chain links TRBV27 with TRBJ1-4; no firm D call. This CDR3 is built from 17 residues. With 1 base removed from V and 3 bases from J, the gap between germline ends came to 15 bases. Germline loops: CDR1 MNHEY, CDR2 SMNVEV (reference sequence). For the CDR3, the DNA is TGTGCCAGCAGTTTATTGGGTCCCACTGGAGCTAATGAAAAACTGTTTTTT. Amino acids: CASSLLGPTGANEKLFF.

This clone has just a few counts. This chain connects TRBV6-7 to TRBJ1-5; 10 positions match TRBD1. TRBV6-7 carries the ORF label, with uncertain function. This CDR3 spans 18 amino acids. The J segment lost 4 bases and the V segment lost 0 bases, leaving 9 bases of the junction unmatched. CDR3 DNA: TGTGCCAGCAGTTACTCGAGGGGACAGGGGTTTACGAATCAGCCCCAGCATTTT. Translating it yields CASSYSRGQGFTNQPQHF.

The chain uses TRBV28 and TRBJ1-1, with D tentatively TRBD1 (6 bases). CDR3 length equals 13 residues. V lost 2 bases and J lost 7, with 11 bases in between. From germline, CDR1 is MDHEN and CDR2 SYDVKM. CDR3 amino acids: CASSLTGRVEAFF. The CDR3 nucleotides read TGTGCCAGCAGTTTAACAGGGAGAGTTGAAGCTTTCTTT.

This rearrangement joins TRBV5-1 to TRBJ2-7, with 7 nucleotides matching TRBD1. Germline lookup yields CDR1 SGHRS and CDR2 YFSETQ. The V gene end was trimmed by 1 base and the J gene end by 1 base; junction bases not matched to a gene: 5. There are 15 residues in the CDR3. This CDR3 reads CASSLTGDPSYEQYF. For the CDR3, the DNA is TGCGCCAGCAGCTTGACAGGGGACCCTTCCTACGAGCAGTACTTC.